Below, one T cell receptor beta chain is given with its context. Its specificity is unknown. This entry comes from a study of a mutant IDH1 vaccine in newly diagnosed glioma. Study-level information: Vaccinations were initiated 4-6 weeks following radiotherapy alone, or were given together with temozolomide cycles. Study-level points and caveats: Immune responses induced by the vaccine were seen in 93.3% of patients, spanning multiple MHC alleles.

The time point was: week 35, safety follow-up. Doses of 300 ug of mutant IDH1 20-mer peptide were given with topical imiquimod. Astrocytomas found in donors were new, WHO grade 3 or 4, IDH1-mutant and ATRX-lost. The protocol was immunoSEQ multiplex PCR, while the TCRdb copy is restricted to in-frame clones and leaves out a portion. Of just over 65,000 clones listed, roughly 83% are singletons. The length of the CDR3 is 14 residues. CDR1 MNHEY and CDR2 SVGAGI come from the germline V gene. Trimming removed 6 bases at V and 6 bases at J, with 17 bases between. The chain employs TRBV6-5 and TRBJ1-1, with a tentative D call TRBD1 (5 bases). The sequence came from a man younger than 35 with glioma. The starting material was PBMCs, obtained from a glioma patient whose treatment included an IDH1 peptide vaccine. CDR3 amino acids: CASRRRGGSAEAFF. The CDR3, as DNA: TGTGCCAGCAGGCGGCGTGGGGGTTCGGCTGAAGCTTTCTTT.